The 26 T cell receptor beta chains reported below all come from one sample, sequenced in a study of T cells after yellow fever vaccination. From the 5' RACE reads, TCRdb called clonotypes with MiXCR, one entry per CDR3 protein. The sample contains a few hundred thousand distinct CDR3 sequences, 8.5% to 10% of which appear only once. Sequences were derived from PBMCs, sampled on the day of the first yellow fever vaccination. Receptor source: a man aged 18 to 35 who received the YFV17D yellow fever vaccine.

V is TRBV24-1 and J is TRBJ2-2, with D hard to call. There are 14 residues in the CDR3. The V end lost 4 bases, the J end lost 4 bases, and 9 bases lay between the germline ends. From germline, CDR1 is KGHDR and CDR2 SFDVKD. The CDR3: CATSDARSTGELFF. The CDR3 coding sequence is TGTGCCACCAGTGACGCCAGATCCACCGGGGAGCTGTTTTTT.

This clonotype has only a few counts. The rearrangement uses TRBV30 and TRBJ1-1, with D tentatively TRBD1 (6 bases). V gave up 4 bases and J gave up 3 bases, with 15 bases separating them. CDR1 is GTSNPN and CDR2 is SVGIG in the germline V gene (reference sequence). The CDR3 loop spans 14 amino acids. The CDR3 DNA reads TGTGCCTGGACTTTGACAGGATGGGACACTGAAGCTTTCTTT. It translates to CAWTLTGWDTEAFF.

This clonotype was observed a handful of times. The rearrangement joins TRBV12-3 or TRBV12-4 to TRBJ1-1; 8 nucleotides line up with TRBD1. The junction had 3 bases not matched to a gene; V was cut back by 7 bases and J by 2 bases. The CDR3 is 13 residues long. The DNA of the CDR3 is TGTGCCAGCAAGGGACAGGCTAACACTGAAGCTTTCTTT. It specifies CASKGQANTEAFF.

This clonotype appeared many times. CDR3 sequence reads: CASSLRLAGVYEQYF. CDR3 nucleotide sequence: TGTGCCAGCAGCCTACGACTAGCGGGAGTATACGAGCAGTACTTC. V and J are TRBV7-2 and TRBJ2-7, with 12 bases that match TRBD2. CDR3 length equals 15 residues. Germline CDR1 SGHTA, CDR2 FQGNSA. The trim removed 5 bases at V and 4 bases at J, leaving 6 bases unmatched.

This clonotype was observed a few times. This chain uses TRBV11-2 with TRBJ2-1; either TRBD1 or TRBD2 may supply D (5 bases each). CDR3 size: 15 residues. With 6 bases removed from V and 11 bases from J, the gap between germline ends came to 23 bases. From germline, CDR1 is SGHAT and CDR2 FQNNGV. The CDR3 nucleotides read TGTGCCAGCAGGCCGGTGGGACCCTTAGTCTTGAAGCAGTTCTTC. Translated: CASRPVGPLVLKQFF.

The CDR3 nucleotides read TGTGCCAGCAGCCGCATGGGGGACACCGGGGAGCTGTTTTTT. Residues: CASSRMGDTGELFF. The chain carries TRBV6-2 or TRBV6-3 and TRBJ2-2; D is possibly TRBD1 or TRBD2 (5 bases each). CDR3 size: 14 residues. V was clipped by 6 bases and J by 3 bases, with 11 bases between them. Looked up from germline, CDR1 is MNHEY and CDR2 is SVGEGT.

The V and J genes are TRBV18 and TRBJ2-1; D possibly corresponds to TRBD1 (5 bases). This CDR3 has 19 amino acids. Germline V gene data show CDR1 as KGHSH and CDR2 as LQKENI. Deletions cut 0 bases from V and 0 bases from J, with 18 bases between. CDR3 nucleotides: TGTGCCAGCTCACCACCCGTTAGGGGCATTGCAAGCTCCTACAATGAGCAGTTCTTC. Amino acid sequence: CASSPPVRGIASSYNEQFF. Variable domain in full (rest from reference TRBV18 and TRBJ2-1): NAGVMQNPRHLVRRRGQEARLRCSPMKGHSHVYWYRQLPEEGLKFMVYLQKENIIDESGMPKERFSAEFPKEGPSILRIQQVVRGDSAAYFCASSPPVRGIASSYNEQFFGPGTRLTVL.

A few counts support this clonotype. V usage is TRBV6-5 and J usage is TRBJ2-7; no clear D gene. CDR1 and CDR2 from the germline V gene are MNHEY and SVGAGI. This CDR3 has 14 amino acids. The V gene lost 0 bases and the J gene lost 3 bases, with 9 bases spanning the gap. The CDR3 spells CASSYSSRNYEQYF. CDR3 sequence (DNA): TGTGCCAGCAGTTACTCATCACGCAACTACGAGCAGTACTTC.

This clonotype has only a few counts. This rearrangement joins TRBV5-1 to TRBJ2-1, with TRBD2 matching 10 bases. The CDR3 runs 15 residues. J lost 13 bases, V lost 4 bases, and 14 bases had no gene match. CDR1 SGHRS and CDR2 YFSETQ come from the germline V gene. Here the CDR3 DNA reads TGCGCCAGCAGCCCCCAGCCAGCGGGGGGGCCCAAACAGTTCTTC. As protein: CASSPQPAGGPKQFF.

This clonotype was found a few times. V and J are TRBV12-3 or TRBV12-4 and TRBJ2-5; 8 bases agree with TRBD1. V was clipped by 7 bases and J by 2 bases; unmatched bases: 9. The CDR3 sequence is 15 residues long. Here the CDR3 reads CASNVIGQGQETQYF. In DNA, the CDR3 is TGTGCCAGCAATGTGATAGGACAGGGACAAGAGACCCAGTACTTC.

This clonotype has ten or more counts. This sequence joins TRBV7-9 and TRBJ2-6; D unclear. Germline V gene sequence: CDR1 SEHNR, CDR2 FQNEAQ (reference sequence). V was pared by 1 base and J by 0 bases, with 10 bases between. The CDR3 consists of 17 residues. CDR3 loop: CASSLGHSFSGANVLTF. In nucleotides, the CDR3 is TGTGCCAGCAGCTTAGGGCACTCCTTCTCTGGGGCCAACGTCCTGACTTTC.

This clonotype has more than one count but fewer than ten. The genes are TRBV20-1 and TRBJ2-5; 7 bases agree with TRBD2. Unmatched junction bases numbered 14, after V lost 0 bases and J lost 4 bases. CDR3 length: 17 residues. Germline CDR1 and CDR2: DFQATT and SNEGSKA (reference sequence). The CDR3 region has the DNA TGCAGTGCTAGAGATGGGTTTAGCGTTTGGGGGGGAGAGACCCAGTACTTC. Its translation: CSARDGFSVWGGETQYF.

The V and J genes are TRBV11-2 and TRBJ2-1; D might be TRBD1 (7 bases). The CDR3 spans 13 residues. Looked up from germline, CDR1 is SGHAT and CDR2 is FQNNGV. The ends were cut back, 0 bases at V and 9 bases at J, with 9 bases in the middle. In nucleotides, the CDR3 is TGTGCCAGCAGCTTAGACAGGGGGGCTGAGCAGTTCTTC. This encodes CASSLDRGAEQFF.

The chain links TRBV3-1 to TRBJ2-3; no clear D gene. V was shortened by 1 base and J by 4 bases, with 9 bases between the two germline ends. The CDR3 runs to 14 residues. CDR1 is LGHDT and CDR2 is YNNKEL in the germline V gene (reference sequence). In DNA, the CDR3 is TGTGCCAGCAGCCAAGCGGCCATCCCAGATACGCAGTATTTT. It specifies CASSQAAIPDTQYF.

This clonotype was seen a handful of times. Written as DNA, the CDR3 is TGTGCCAGCAGACCGATACAAACCGGGACAGAACTTAACTATGGCTACACCTTC. It translates to CASRPIQTGTELNYGYTF. The rearrangement uses TRBV14 and TRBJ1-2; 7 bases are shared with TRBD1. This CDR3 is built from 18 residues. The V gene end was trimmed by 6 bases and the J gene end by 1 base; junction bases not matched to a gene: 17. CDR1 and CDR2 (germline): SGHDN, FVKESK.

This clonotype was picked up a small number of times. V and J are TRBV7-6 and TRBJ1-1; weak D call: TRBD1 (5 bases). Germline loops: CDR1 SGHVS, CDR2 FNYEAQ. CDR3 size: 13 residues. V was shortened by 5 bases and J by 3 bases, with 10 bases between the two germline ends. CDR3 bases: TGTGCCAGCAGCCGACGGGGGTACACTGAAGCTTTCTTT. It is translated as CASSRRGYTEAFF.

The CDR3 sequence: CASSYPWGEQYF. The CDR3 nucleotides read TGTGCCAGCAGTTACCCCTGGGGGGAGCAGTACTTC. This chain connects TRBV6-2 or TRBV6-3 to TRBJ2-7; D is tentatively TRBD1 or TRBD2 (5 bases each). Trimming pared 2 bases from V and 7 bases from J, leaving 9 bases between. This CDR3 contains 12 residues. CDR1 MNHEY and CDR2 SVGEGT come from the germline V gene.

J is TRBJ1-1 and V is TRBV18; D is unresolved. CDR3 length equals 14 residues. V lost 5 bases and J lost 7, with 17 bases in between. The germline V gene encodes CDR1 KGHSH and CDR2 LQKENI. The CDR3 region is CASSTSDGSREAFF. CDR3 sequence (DNA): TGTGCCAGCTCAACCTCGGACGGTTCCCGTGAAGCTTTCTTT.

This clonotype was detected only a few times. V and J are TRBV12-5 and TRBJ1-1; no definite D call. Looked up from germline, CDR1 is LGHNT and CDR2 is FRNRAP. Trimming stripped 5 bases from V and 1 base from J, with 2 bases between. This CDR3 contains 11 residues. As DNA, the CDR3 is TGTGCTAGTGGTGAGAACACTGAAGCTTTCTTT. Translation gives CASGENTEAFF.

The gene calls are TRBV5-1 and TRBJ2-1; 13 nucleotides agree with TRBD2. Trimming took 3 bases from V and 3 from J; bases not matched to a gene: 3. The CDR3 has 16 amino acids. Germline V gene lookup returns CDR1 SGHRS and CDR2 YFSETQ. CDR3 in DNA: TGCGCCAGCAGCTCACGACTAGCGGGGGGCTACAATGAGCAGTTCTTC. Protein product: CASSSRLAGGYNEQFF.

A few counts support this clonotype. The chain has TRBV30 and TRBJ2-2; D gene ambiguous. The ends were cut back, 2 bases at V and 8 bases at J, with 9 bases in the middle. The CDR3 has 12 amino acids. Germline-derived CDR1 and CDR2 are GTSNPN and SVGIG (reference sequence). The CDR3 spells CAWSPFLGELFF. For the CDR3, the DNA is TGTGCCTGGAGTCCCTTCTTGGGGGAGCTGTTTTTT.

The chain joins TRBV5-1 to TRBJ1-5; no definite D call. This CDR3 comprises 17 residues. CDR1 is SGHRS and CDR2 is YFSETQ in the germline V gene. The V end was cut by 2 bases, the J end by 5 bases, with 20 bases between. In DNA, the CDR3 is TGCGCCAGCAGCTTTAGTGCAGGTCAAGTACCGCATCAGCCCCAGCATTTT. Protein product: CASSFSAGQVPHQPQHF.

The chain is built from TRBV5-4 and TRBJ1-1; D possibly corresponds to TRBD1 (5 bases). Germline lookup yields CDR1 SGHNT and CDR2 YYREEE (reference sequence). The length of the CDR3 is 13 residues. V lost 0 bases and J 8 bases, leaving 11 bases between the germline ends. CDR3 amino acids: CASSLAREGEAFF. CDR3 DNA sequence: TGTGCCAGCAGCTTGGCCAGGGAGGGAGAAGCTTTCTTT.

This clonotype was seen more than once but under ten times. The chain couples TRBV20-1 to TRBJ2-3; TRBD2 matches at 9 bases. The trim removed 6 bases at V and 6 bases at J, leaving 7 bases unmatched. Per the germline V gene, CDR1 is DFQATT and CDR2 is SNEGSKA (reference sequence). CDR3 length: 13 residues. CDR3 DNA sequence: TGCAGTGCGGGCGGGGGGGGAGTGGATACGCAGTATTTT. Its translation: CSAGGGGVDTQYF.

This clonotype showed up just a few times. J is TRBJ2-7 and V is TRBV29-1; a weak D match, TRBD2 (5 bases). V lost 3 bases and J 2 bases, leaving 11 bases between the germline ends. CDR3 length: 13 residues. CDR1 and CDR2 (germline): SQVTM, ANQGSEA. The CDR3 region has the DNA TGCAGCGTTGATAAGGTCGGGGCCTACGAGCAGTACTTC. Translating gives CSVDKVGAYEQYF.

The chain carries TRBV7-9 and TRBJ1-1; 10 bases match TRBD1. The CDR3 runs 15 residues. V was pared by 5 bases and J by 1 base, with 4 bases of the junction left unmatched. The germline CDR1 and CDR2 sequences are SEHNR and FQNEAQ (reference sequence). In nucleotides, the CDR3 is TGTGCCAGCAGCCCGGGACAGGGGAAGAACACTGAAGCTTTCTTT. It codes for CASSPGQGKNTEAFF.